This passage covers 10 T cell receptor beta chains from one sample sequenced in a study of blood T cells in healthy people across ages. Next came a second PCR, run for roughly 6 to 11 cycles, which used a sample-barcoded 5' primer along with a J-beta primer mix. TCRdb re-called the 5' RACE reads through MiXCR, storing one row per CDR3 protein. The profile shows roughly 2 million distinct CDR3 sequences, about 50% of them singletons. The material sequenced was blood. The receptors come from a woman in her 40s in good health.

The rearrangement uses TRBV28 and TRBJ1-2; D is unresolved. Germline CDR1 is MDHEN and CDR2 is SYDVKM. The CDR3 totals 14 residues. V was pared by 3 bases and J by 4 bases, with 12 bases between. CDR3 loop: CASSFPPEVYGYTF. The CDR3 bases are TGTGCCAGCAGTTTTCCTCCGGAAGTCTATGGCTACACCTTC.

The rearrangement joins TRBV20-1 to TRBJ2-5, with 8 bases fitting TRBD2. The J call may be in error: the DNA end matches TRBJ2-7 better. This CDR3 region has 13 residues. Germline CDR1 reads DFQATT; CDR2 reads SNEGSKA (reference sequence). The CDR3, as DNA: TGCAGTGCTATCGGGACTAGAAGCGACGAGCAGTACTTC. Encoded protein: CSAIGTRSDEQYF.

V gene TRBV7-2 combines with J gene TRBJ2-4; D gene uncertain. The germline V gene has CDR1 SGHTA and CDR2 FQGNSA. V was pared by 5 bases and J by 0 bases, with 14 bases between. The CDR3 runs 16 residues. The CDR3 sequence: CASSAASNIAKNIQYF. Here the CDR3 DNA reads TGTGCCAGCAGCGCGGCCTCCAATATAGCCAAAAACATTCAGTACTTC.

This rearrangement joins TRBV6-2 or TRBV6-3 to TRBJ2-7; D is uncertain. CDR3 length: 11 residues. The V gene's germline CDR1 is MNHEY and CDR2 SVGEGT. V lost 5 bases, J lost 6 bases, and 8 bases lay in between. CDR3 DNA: TGTGCCAGCAGTCCTCGCTTCGAGCAGTACTTC. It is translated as CASSPRFEQYF.

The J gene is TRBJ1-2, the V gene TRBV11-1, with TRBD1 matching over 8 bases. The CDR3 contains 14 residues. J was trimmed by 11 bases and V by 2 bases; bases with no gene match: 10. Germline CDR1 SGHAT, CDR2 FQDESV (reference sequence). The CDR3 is CASSLSRGQGGYTF. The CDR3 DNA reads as TGTGCCAGCAGCTTAAGCCGCGGACAGGGTGGTTACACCTTC.

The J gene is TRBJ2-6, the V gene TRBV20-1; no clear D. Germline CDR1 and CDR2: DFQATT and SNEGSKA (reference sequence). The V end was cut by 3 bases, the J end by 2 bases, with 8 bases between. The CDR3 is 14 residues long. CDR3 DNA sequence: TGCAGTGCTAGTTCTCTCGCTGGGGCCAACGTCCTGACTTTC. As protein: CSASSLAGANVLTF.

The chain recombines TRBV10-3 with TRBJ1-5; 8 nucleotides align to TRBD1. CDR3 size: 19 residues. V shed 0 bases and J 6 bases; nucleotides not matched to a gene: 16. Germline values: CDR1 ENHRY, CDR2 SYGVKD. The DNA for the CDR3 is TGTGCCATCAGTGAGTCTCTTGGACAGGGTTTTGCGGGAGCTCAGCCCCAGCATTTT. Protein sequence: CAISESLGQGFAGAQPQHF.

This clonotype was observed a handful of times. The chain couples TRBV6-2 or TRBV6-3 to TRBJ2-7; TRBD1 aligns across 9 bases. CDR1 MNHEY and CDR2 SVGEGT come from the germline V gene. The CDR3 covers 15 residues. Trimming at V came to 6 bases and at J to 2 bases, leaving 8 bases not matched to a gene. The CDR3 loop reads CASRPVNRGPYEQYF. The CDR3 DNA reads TGTGCCAGCAGGCCCGTAAACAGGGGGCCCTACGAGCAGTACTTC.

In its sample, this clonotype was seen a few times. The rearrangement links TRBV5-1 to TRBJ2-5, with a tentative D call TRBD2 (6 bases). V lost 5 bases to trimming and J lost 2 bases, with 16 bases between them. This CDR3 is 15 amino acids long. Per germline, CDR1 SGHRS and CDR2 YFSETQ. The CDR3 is CASRPGPGLQETQYF. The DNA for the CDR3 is TGCGCCAGCAGACCTGGGCCGGGACTTCAAGAGACCCAGTACTTC. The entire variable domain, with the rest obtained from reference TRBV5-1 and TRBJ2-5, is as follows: KAGVTQTPRYLIKTRGQQVTLSCSPISGHRSVSWYQQTPGQGLQFLFEYFSETQRNKGNFPGRFSGRQFSNSRSEMNVSTLELGDSALYLCASRPGPGLQETQYFGPGTRLLVL.

This CDR3 is CASRLGAQETQYF. CDR3 sequence (DNA): TGTGCCAGCAGGTTAGGGGCTCAAGAGACCCAGTACTTC. V gene TRBV5-6 combines with J gene TRBJ2-5; TRBD1 is a possible D gene (5 bases). The CDR3 is 13 amino acids. The V gene lost 5 bases and the J gene lost 2 bases, with 10 bases spanning the gap. The germline CDR1 and CDR2 sequences are SGHDT and YYEEEE.